What follows are 7 T cell receptor beta chains derived from one specimen sequenced in a study of T cell repertoires in cytomegalovirus infection. TCRdb redid the calling of the reads with MiXCR, one entry per CDR3 protein. The sample contains about a million distinct CDR3 sequences, roughly a third of which appear only once. The antigens of these receptors remain unknown. Sample: cultured CD8+ T cells from PBMCs, taken from culture after CMV antigen stimulation. These receptors were taken from a human donor in good health (CMV status not recorded). Some clones in this sample may be carry-over from other donors' samples.

This clonotype showed up just a few times. This rearrangement joins TRBV7-9 to TRBJ2-1; D not resolved. The CDR3 loop spans 12 amino acids. Trimming shortened V by 4 bases and J by 6 bases, and 7 bases separated the two germline ends. CDR1 and CDR2 (germline): SEHNR, FQNEAQ (reference sequence). CDR3 amino acids: CASSYVSNEQFF. CDR3 nucleotides: TGTGCCAGCAGCTATGTTTCCAATGAGCAGTTCTTC. Drawing the rest from reference TRBV7-9 and TRBJ2-1, the complete variable domain is DTGVSQNPRHKITKRGQNVTFRCDPISEHNRLYWYRQTLGQGPEFLTYFQNEAQLEKSRLLSDRFSAERPKGSFSTLEIQRTEQGDSAMYLCASSYVSNEQFFGPGTRLTVL.

Details on this clonotype: A clone one base away is much larger, so this may be a read error. The chain joins TRBV7-2 to TRBJ1-5; D remains unclear. The CDR3 runs to 15 residues. Germline V gene sequence: CDR1 SGHTA, CDR2 FQGNSA. V lost 1 base to trimming and J lost 9 bases, with 16 bases between them. In nucleotides, the CDR3 is TGTGCCAGCAGCTTAGTAGCGGATGAGAGTCGGCCCCAGCATTTT. Its translation is CASSLVADESRPQHF.

This rearrangement joins TRBV7-9 to TRBJ1-6; 9 bases map to TRBD1. This CDR3 region has 16 residues. Trimming at V came to 5 bases and at J to 8 bases, leaving 10 bases not matched to a gene. Germline CDR1 is SEHNR and CDR2 is FQNEAQ (reference sequence). CDR3 amino acids: CASSKPGQGRDSPLHF. Written as DNA, the CDR3 is TGTGCCAGCAGCAAACCGGGACAGGGTAGGGATTCACCCCTCCACTTT.

The V call is TRBV24-1, the J call TRBJ2-5; 8 nucleotides align to TRBD1. This CDR3 is built from 16 residues. Unmatched junction bases numbered 9, after V lost 3 bases and J lost 4 bases. CDR1 is KGHDR and CDR2 is SFDVKD in the germline V gene. The CDR3: CATSDPEQGVRETQYF. The CDR3 coding sequence is TGTGCCACCAGTGATCCGGAACAGGGGGTTCGAGAGACCCAGTACTTC.

Details on this clonotype: A read error may explain this, as a much larger clone is one base away. This sequence joins TRBV7-2 and TRBJ1-2, with unresolved D. In germline, CDR1 is SGHTA, CDR2 FQGNSA. This CDR3 is built from 13 residues. The CDR3 loop reads CASSLTRTLTLDF. The CDR3 DNA follows: TGTGCCAGCAGCTTAACCCGGACGCTGACGCTGGACTTC.

The chain combines TRBV6-5 with TRBJ1-4; 8 positions agree with TRBD1. This CDR3 spans 17 amino acids. J gave up 5 bases and V 0 bases, and 8 bases lay outside the gene matches. Germline CDR1 is MNHEY and CDR2 is SVGAGI. Here the CDR3 reads CASSYSTTGGGNEKLFF. The DNA for the CDR3 is TGTGCCAGCAGTTACTCGACTACAGGGGGTGGAAATGAAAAACTGTTTTTT.

This clonotype was recorded a few times. The chain carries TRBV2 and TRBJ2-2; perhaps TRBD2 as D (5 bases). CDR1 and CDR2 (germline): SNHLY, FYNNEI. The V and J ends lost 2 bases and 0 bases respectively, with 13 bases between them. CDR3 size: 17 residues. The CDR3 protein is CASSELRGPANTGELFF. The CDR3 coding sequence is TGTGCCAGCAGTGAACTTCGCGGGCCCGCGAACACCGGGGAGCTGTTTTTT.